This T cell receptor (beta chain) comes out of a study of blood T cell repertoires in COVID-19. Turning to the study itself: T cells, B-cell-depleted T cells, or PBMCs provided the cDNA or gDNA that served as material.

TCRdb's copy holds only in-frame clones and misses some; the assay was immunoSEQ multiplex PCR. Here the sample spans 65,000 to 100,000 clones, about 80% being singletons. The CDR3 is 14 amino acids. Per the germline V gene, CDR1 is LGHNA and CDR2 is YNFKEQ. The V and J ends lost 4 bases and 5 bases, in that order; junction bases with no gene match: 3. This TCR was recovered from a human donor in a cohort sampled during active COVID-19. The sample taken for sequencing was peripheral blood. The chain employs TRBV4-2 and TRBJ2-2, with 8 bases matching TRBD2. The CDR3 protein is CASSPTGGTGELFF. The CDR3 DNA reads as TGTGCCAGCAGCCCGACGGGGGGGACCGGGGAGCTGTTTTTT.